This TCR beta chain originates from a study of T-cell reconstitution after alpha-beta-depleted transplantation in children. A library of TCRbeta sequences, prepared with unique molecular identifiers, was generated. A single record per CDR3 protein comes from TCRdb applying MiXCR to the PCR reads. The sample contains a few hundred thousand distinct CDR3 sequences, approximately 20% of which appear only once. Sequenced here: PBMCs from the stem cell graft donor, sampled from the stem cell graft. This sequence originates from a human donor who donated a stem cell graft to a child with acute lymphoblastic leukemia.

The CDR3 reads CASSPVQGNEQFF. The CDR3 bases are TGTGCCAGCAGCCCCGTACAGGGAAATGAGCAGTTCTTC. The rearrangement links TRBV12-3 or TRBV12-4 to TRBJ2-1, with a weak D call TRBD1 (6 bases). V lost 6 bases to trimming and J lost 7 bases, with 13 bases between them. This CDR3 has 13 amino acids.